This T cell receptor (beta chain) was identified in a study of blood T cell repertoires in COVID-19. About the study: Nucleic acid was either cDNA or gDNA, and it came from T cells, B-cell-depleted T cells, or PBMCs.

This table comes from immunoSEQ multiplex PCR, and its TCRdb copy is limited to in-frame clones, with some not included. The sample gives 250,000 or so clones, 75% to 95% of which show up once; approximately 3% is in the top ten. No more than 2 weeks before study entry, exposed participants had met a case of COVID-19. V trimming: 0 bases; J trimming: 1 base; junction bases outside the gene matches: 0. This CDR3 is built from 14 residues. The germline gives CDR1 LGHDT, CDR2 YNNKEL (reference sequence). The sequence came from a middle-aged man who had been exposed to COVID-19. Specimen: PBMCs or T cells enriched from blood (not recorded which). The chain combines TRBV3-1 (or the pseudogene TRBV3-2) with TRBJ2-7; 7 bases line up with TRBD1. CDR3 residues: CASSQEQGSYEQYF. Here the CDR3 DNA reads TGTGCCAGCAGCCAAGAACAGGGGTCCTACGAGCAGTACTTC.